A single T cell receptor (beta chain) is shown here with its context. No antigen is known for it. One junction end disagrees with the germline gene, perhaps due to a read error. The CDR3 has 15 amino acids. The germline V gene has CDR1 SGHKS and CDR2 YYEKEE (reference sequence). TCR beta CDR3 regions were amplified from RNA transcripts. Using the HTBI primer set, a first-round RT-PCR was run on the TCR CDR3. Using its own MiXCR run on the multiplex PCR reads, TCRdb lists one record per CDR3 protein. The sample contains approximately 360,000 distinct CDR3 sequences, roughly 14% of which appear only once. This record comes from a study of T cells in Graves' hyperthyroidism and ophthalmopathy. Study at large: Before any treatment, at initial diagnosis, peripheral blood was collected.

For the diagnoses, clinical symptoms, serum thyroxine and TRAb, thyroid ultrasound and orbital computed tomography were used. Findings of the study overall: Blood also carried most thyroid clonotypes expanded above 0.001.

This TCR came from a woman aged 18-30 years with Graves' hyperthyroidism that later progressed to Graves' ophthalmopathy. The sample taken for sequencing was blood. The V gene is TRBV5-5, the J gene TRBJ2-7; 9 nucleotides line up with TRBD1. The DNA for the CDR3 is TGCGCCAGCACCCAATCACAGGGGGCCACCTACGAGCAGTACTTC. It translates to CASTQSQGATYEQYF.